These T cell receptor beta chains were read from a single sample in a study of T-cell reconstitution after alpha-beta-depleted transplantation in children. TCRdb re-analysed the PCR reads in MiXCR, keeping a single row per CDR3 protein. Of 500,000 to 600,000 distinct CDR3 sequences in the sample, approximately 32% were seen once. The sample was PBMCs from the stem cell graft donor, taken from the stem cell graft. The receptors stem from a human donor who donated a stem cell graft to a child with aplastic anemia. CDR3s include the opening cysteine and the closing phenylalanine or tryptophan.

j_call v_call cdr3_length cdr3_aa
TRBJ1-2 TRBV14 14 CASSLHRGADGYTF
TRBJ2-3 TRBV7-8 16 CASSSRTSAAGDTQYF
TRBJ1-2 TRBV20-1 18 CSASGSGGDPYSNYGYTF
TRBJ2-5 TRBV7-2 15 CASSSLTGVGETQYF
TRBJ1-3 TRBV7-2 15 CASSDRQGSGNTIYF
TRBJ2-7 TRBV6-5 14 CASTTLPSGYEQYF
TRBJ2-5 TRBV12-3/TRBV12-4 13 CASGLAQAETQYF
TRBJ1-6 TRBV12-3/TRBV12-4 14 CASRVRIYNSPLHF
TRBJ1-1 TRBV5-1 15 CASSDGDRADTEAFF
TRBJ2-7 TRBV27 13 CASSYDRLNEQYF
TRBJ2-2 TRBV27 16 CASSKLAGGGTGELFF
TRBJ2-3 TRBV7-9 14 CASSRDGLTDTQYF
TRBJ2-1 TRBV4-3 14 CASSQGVQREEQFF
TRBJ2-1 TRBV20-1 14 CSARGRDTYNEQFF
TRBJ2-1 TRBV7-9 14 CASSFADRANEQFF
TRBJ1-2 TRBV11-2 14 CASSPLGRRDGYTF
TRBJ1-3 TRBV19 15 CASSIRTASGNTIYF
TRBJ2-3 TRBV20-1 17 CSASASWRVKETDTQYF
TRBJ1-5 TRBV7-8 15 CASSLTTGTGQPQHF
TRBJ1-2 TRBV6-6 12 CASSQERYGYTF
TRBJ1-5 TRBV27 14 CASSLGSSPRAQHF
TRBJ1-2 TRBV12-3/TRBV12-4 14 CASSLEIDGYGYTF